The rows below give T cell receptor beta chains drawn from one sample of a study of T cells in Graves' hyperthyroidism and ophthalmopathy. TCRdb redid the calling of the multiplex PCR reads with MiXCR, one entry per CDR3 protein. Of about 290,000 distinct CDR3 sequences in the sample, roughly 15% were seen once. The sequenced sample was blood. These receptors were obtained from a man younger than 45 with Graves' hyperthyroidism. Each CDR3 is given without its conserved first and last residue. The order of the fields is J gene, V gene, D gene, CDR3 protein. The D gene is left open where the match is weak.

>TRBJ2-7|TRBV28|NA
ASGTTDTLEQY
>TRBJ1-5|TRBV30|NA
AWSGDGGPEEPQH
>TRBJ2-7|TRBV29-1|NA
SVVPQEGGYEQY
>TRBJ2-3|TRBV4-2|NA
ASSQEYSPDTQY
>TRBJ2-3|TRBV13|TRBD2
ASSPRGLAGGADTQY
>TRBJ1-5|TRBV18|NA
ASSPGPGRDQPQH
>TRBJ2-1|TRBV19|NA
ASSTDSLPYYNEQF
>TRBJ2-1|TRBV28|NA
ASSSRDRSWVHEQF
>TRBJ1-1|TRBV20-1|NA
SARLNSIRGISEAF
>TRBJ2-5|TRBV5-5|NA
ASSGGNGWGTQY
>TRBJ2-3|TRBV5-1|NA
ASSLGAATSRTDTQY